Presented here are 13 T cell receptor beta chains from one specimen sequenced in a study of T cells in Graves' hyperthyroidism and ophthalmopathy. There were TCR beta CDR3 regions amplified from RNA transcripts. An initial round of RT-PCR targeting the TCR CDR3 relied on the HTBI primer set. MiXCR, run by TCRdb on the multiplex PCR reads, gives a single entry per CDR3 protein. This sample has around 760,000 distinct CDR3 sequences, with around 40% found just once. Sequencing was done on a sample of blood. The receptors here all came from a woman in her 40s with Graves' hyperthyroidism.

This clonotype was recorded a few times. The J gene is TRBJ2-7, the V gene TRBV7-6; a possible D gene is TRBD2 (5 bases). The length of the CDR3 is 14 residues. CDR1 is SGHVS, CDR2 FNYEAQ, per germline. Trimming took off 8 bases at V and 5 bases at J, with 19 bases between the two ends. This CDR3 is CASSPPAGVHEQYF. The CDR3 region has the DNA TGTGCCAGCTCACCACCGGCCGGGGTCCACGAGCAGTACTTC.

A few counts support this clonotype. The chain employs TRBV5-4 and TRBJ1-2; D remains unclear. Germline V gene data show CDR1 as SGHNT and CDR2 as YYREEE (reference sequence). The CDR3 contains 16 residues. Between the trimmed V and J ends, which lost 2 bases and 0 bases, there was a span of 14 bases. CDR3 DNA: TGTGCCAGCAGCTTCAGCCCCAATGACCCTAACTATGGCTACACCTTC. It is translated as CASSFSPNDPNYGYTF.

In this sample, this clonotype turned up many times. This chain uses TRBV5-4 with TRBJ1-2, with 7 bases aligning to TRBD1. Germline assignment: CDR1 SGHNT and CDR2 YYREEE (reference sequence). With 0 bases clipped from V and 5 bases from J, the junction kept 10 bases outside the gene matches. The CDR3 covers 16 residues. The chain's CDR3 is CASSLAGGQLRYGYTF. In nucleotides, the CDR3 is TGTGCCAGCAGCTTGGCCGGGGGACAGCTGAGGTATGGCTACACCTTC.

This clonotype came up many times. The chain carries TRBV20-1 and TRBJ1-2, with 7 bases identical to TRBD1. CDR1 and CDR2 (germline): DFQATT, SNEGSKA (reference sequence). CDR3 length equals 14 residues. The V and J ends lost 0 bases and 8 bases, in that order; junction bases with no gene match: 9. The DNA for the CDR3 is TGCAGTGCTAGAGACTCTACAGGGGCGCAGGGCTACACCTTC. Residues: CSARDSTGAQGYTF.

At least ten counts were recorded for this clonotype. The V gene is TRBV6-6, the J gene TRBJ1-5; weak D call: TRBD1 (5 bases). The CDR3 consists of 16 residues. Germline-derived CDR1 and CDR2 are MNHNY and SVGAGI (reference sequence). V shed 4 bases and J shed 2 bases, with 15 bases lying between them. CDR3 DNA sequence: TGTGCCAGCAGTTCCCAGCAGGGCGAGGGCAATCAGCCCCAGCATTTT. Its translation is CASSSQQGEGNQPQHF.

This chain connects TRBV28 to TRBJ1-2, with 12 nucleotides matching TRBD1. With 5 bases clipped from V and 2 bases from J, the junction kept 6 bases outside the gene matches. Germline CDR1 reads MDHEN; CDR2 reads SYDVKM. The CDR3 length is 16 residues. The DNA of the CDR3 is TGTGCCAGCAGTATCACCGGGACAGGGGGCAACTATGGCTACACCTTC. Translated: CASSITGTGGNYGYTF.

Concerning this clonotype itself: Being one base from a much bigger clone, this may be a read error. The rearrangement links TRBV12-3 or TRBV12-4 to TRBJ2-7; a possible D gene is TRBD1 (6 bases). The CDR3 length is 13 residues. V was cut by 6 bases and J by 1 base, with 10 bases left in between. CDR3 coding DNA: TGTGCCAGCAGACGGGACACATCCTACGAGCAGTACTTC. Residues: CASRRDTSYEQYF.

The chain joins TRBV29-1 to TRBJ1-2; no definite D call. This CDR3 contains 13 residues. CDR1 and CDR2 (germline): SQVTM, ANQGSEA. CDR3 in amino acids: CSASPTLTYGYTF. The CDR3 nucleotides are TGCAGTGCCTCCCCGACGTTAACCTATGGCTACACCTTC.

The sample holds many counts of this clonotype. This chain connects TRBV7-9 to TRBJ1-1; D unresolved. Germline V CDR1 and CDR2: SEHNR, FQNEAQ (reference sequence). The CDR3 sequence is 12 residues long. Trimming took 2 bases from V and 3 from J, leaving 4 bases between them. The CDR3 nucleotides are TGTGCCAGCAGCTTATTGTACACTGAAGCTTTCTTT. This gives the protein CASSLLYTEAFF.

DNA for the CDR3: TGCGCCAGCAGTGAGGGGGTTGTAGGGGCGCACTTCCTCTATGGCTACACCTTC. Translated, it gives CASSEGVVGAHFLYGYTF. The genes are TRBV10-2 and TRBJ1-2; D may be TRBD1 (5 bases). From germline, CDR1 is WSHSY and CDR2 SAAADI. V lost 2 bases to trimming and J lost 4 bases, with 23 bases between them. This CDR3 has 18 residues.

The V call is TRBV9, the J call TRBJ2-7, with D perhaps TRBD1 (5 bases). The CDR3 consists of 13 residues. The V and J ends lost 7 bases and 5 bases respectively, with 16 bases between them. Per germline, CDR1 SGDLS and CDR2 YYNGEE. For the CDR3, the DNA is TGTGCCAGCTCACTTTGGCAGGGAAACGAGCAGTACTTC. This encodes CASSLWQGNEQYF.

This clonotype appeared many times. This CDR3 reads CASRVGNPGNTIYF. The CDR3, as DNA: TGTGCCAGCAGGGTAGGGAACCCTGGAAACACCATATATTTT. V usage is TRBV2 and J usage is TRBJ1-3; the D is unclear. This CDR3 is 14 amino acids long. Per germline, CDR1 SNHLY and CDR2 FYNNEI. The V end lost 6 bases, the J end lost 2 bases, and 11 bases lay between the germline ends.

The V and J genes are TRBV2 and TRBJ2-4; D unresolved. V was shortened by 3 bases and J by 2 bases, with 11 bases between the two germline ends. This CDR3 has 15 residues. Germline loops: CDR1 SNHLY, CDR2 FYNNEI. This chain's CDR3 is CASSERVLTKNIQYF. The CDR3 coding sequence is TGTGCCAGCAGTGAGCGTGTGTTAACCAAAAACATTCAGTACTTC.